These 6 T cell receptor beta chains came from one sample sequenced in a study of T cell repertoires in cytomegalovirus infection. From the reads, TCRdb called clonotypes with MiXCR, one entry per CDR3 protein. The table records hundreds of thousands of distinct CDR3 sequences, 15% to 20% of them present only once. Source material: PBMCs. The receptors stem from a human donor in good health (CMV status not recorded). Some clones in this sample may be carry-over from other donors' samples.

The chain links TRBV3-1 to TRBJ2-7; 8 bases line up with TRBD2. The germline gives CDR1 LGHDT, CDR2 YNNKEL (reference sequence). The length of the CDR3 is 15 residues. Trimming removed 5 bases from V and 5 bases from J; junction bases left unmatched: 11. CDR3 in DNA: TGTGCCAGCAGCATTGGACTAGCAAGGTTCAACGAGCAGTACTTC. This encodes CASSIGLARFNEQYF.

This clonotype was seen repeatedly, ten times or more. V and J are TRBV28 and TRBJ1-2; TRBD1 aligns across 7 bases. CDR1 and CDR2 from the germline V gene are MDHEN and SYDVKM. This CDR3 region has 13 residues. Trimming cost V 8 bases and J 7 bases; bases outside gene matches: 10. The CDR3 protein is CASEKGQRAGYTF. Here the CDR3 DNA reads TGTGCCAGCGAGAAGGGACAGCGTGCTGGCTACACCTTC.

In this sample, this clonotype turned up many times. The V gene is TRBV11-3, the J gene TRBJ2-2; 10 positions match TRBD2. The trim removed 7 bases at V and 3 bases at J, leaving 17 bases unmatched. The CDR3 spans 19 residues. Germline assignment: CDR1 SGHNT and CDR2 YENEEA. The CDR3 protein is CASKSRASGSYSDTGELFF. For the CDR3, the DNA is TGTGCCAGCAAATCACGGGCTAGCGGGAGTTATTCTGACACCGGGGAGCTGTTTTTT.

In this sample, this clonotype turned up many times. The V and J genes are TRBV2 and TRBJ1-1; D not certain. Germline CDR1 is SNHLY and CDR2 is FYNNEI. V was clipped by 3 bases and J by 5 bases, with 7 bases between them. The CDR3 has 12 amino acids. Written as DNA, the CDR3 is TGTGCCAGCAGTGACGAAAGGACTGAAGCTTTCTTT. Its translation is CASSDERTEAFF.

The chain joins TRBV24-1 to TRBJ1-5; no clear D. Deletions cut 5 bases from V and 0 bases from J, with 13 bases between. The CDR3 is 16 residues long. Germline lookup yields CDR1 KGHDR and CDR2 SFDVKD. CDR3 coding DNA: TGTGCCACCAGTGCCGCGGACGGGGATAGCAATCAGCCCCAGCATTTT. Its protein is CATSAADGDSNQPQHF.

This clonotype was detected only a few times. As DNA, the CDR3 is TGTGCCAGCAGCTTAGGTTATAGTTGGTCCCGTAATGAAAAACTGTTTTTT. This gives the protein CASSLGYSWSRNEKLFF. This chain joins TRBV7-2 and TRBJ1-4; D gene unclear. Germline V CDR1 and CDR2: SGHTA, FQGNSA. V shed 1 base and J shed 4 bases, with 16 bases lying between them. CDR3 size: 17 residues.